The source of this TCR beta chain is a study of blood T cell repertoires in COVID-19. The wider study: Acute and convalescent COVID-19 samples came from the United States, Italy and Spain. Sources were T cells, B-cell-depleted T cells, or PBMCs; the material itself was cDNA or gDNA.

Under the authors' procedure: Reference gene primer amplification gave nucleated cell count estimates. Method: immunoSEQ multiplex PCR; TCRdb's copy keeps in-frame clones and lacks some. V and J calls and clone size are given by that table; D and trimming were obtained from the DNA. Here the sample spans some 150,000 clones, around 84% being singletons. This TCR was sampled from a human donor with acute or convalescent COVID-19. The donor label of this sample is uncertain. The specimen was peripheral blood.

The CDR3 nucleotides read TGTGCCAGCAGTTACCAGGGGGTACCTGAAGCTTTCTTT. Translating it yields CASSYQGVPEAFF. J is TRBJ1-1 and V is TRBV6-5; TRBD1 aligns across 7 bases. The CDR3 covers 13 residues. Looked up from germline, CDR1 is MNHEY and CDR2 is SVGAGI. After removal of 2 bases from V and 6 bases from J, the junction contained 3 bases not matched to a gene.